The clone carrying this T cell receptor (beta chain) was counted between two and nine times. The sample belongs to a study of T cell changes during pregnancy in multiple sclerosis. Some clones are missing from TCRdb's copy, which holds only in-frame ones; the method was immunoSEQ multiplex PCR. In the table there are 50,000 or so clones, 90% to 95% of which are singletons. The CDR3 is 12 residues long. V was cut by 4 bases and J by 7 bases, with 10 bases left in between. Germline V gene lookup returns CDR1 KGHSH and CDR2 LQKENI. The V gene is TRBV18, the J gene TRBJ1-2, with D tentatively TRBD1 (5 bases). The material was CD4+ T cells from peripheral blood mononuclear cells, obtained in the second trimester of pregnancy. This TCR came from a female donor with multiple sclerosis, enrolled in a pregnancy study. The CDR3 reads CASSLDSLGYTF. For the CDR3, the DNA is TGTGCCAGCTCACTCGACAGCCTTGGCTACACCTTC.